This T cell receptor beta chain came from a study of T cells in Graves' hyperthyroidism and ophthalmopathy. Notes on the study in general: The authors' 13 V-J model separated ophthalmopathy from stable hyperthyroidism.

Hyperthyroidism was newly diagnosed in patients aged 18 to 65 (duration under 2 months). Patients having uncontrolled infection, another autoimmune disease, pregnancy or lactation were not included. This clonotype showed up just a few times. Its antigen is not identified. Template material for amplifying TCR beta CDR3 regions consisted of RNA transcripts. HTBI primers drove first-round RT-PCR of the TCR CDR3. TCRdb re-called the multiplex PCR reads through MiXCR, storing one row per CDR3 protein. The sample yields 300,000 or so distinct CDR3 sequences, 15% to 20% seen once. This TCR derives from a woman between 50 and 59 years old with Graves' hyperthyroidism. The sequenced sample was blood.

CDR3 nucleotides: TGTGCCAGCACCGAAGGATCCCCTGGCCAGCCCCAGCATTTT. Protein: CASTEGSPGQPQHF. The chain recombines TRBV6-1 with TRBJ1-5; no reliable D call. The CDR3 contains 14 residues. The germline gives CDR1 MNHNS, CDR2 SASEGT. V was trimmed by 7 bases and J by 7 bases, leaving 17 bases between them.